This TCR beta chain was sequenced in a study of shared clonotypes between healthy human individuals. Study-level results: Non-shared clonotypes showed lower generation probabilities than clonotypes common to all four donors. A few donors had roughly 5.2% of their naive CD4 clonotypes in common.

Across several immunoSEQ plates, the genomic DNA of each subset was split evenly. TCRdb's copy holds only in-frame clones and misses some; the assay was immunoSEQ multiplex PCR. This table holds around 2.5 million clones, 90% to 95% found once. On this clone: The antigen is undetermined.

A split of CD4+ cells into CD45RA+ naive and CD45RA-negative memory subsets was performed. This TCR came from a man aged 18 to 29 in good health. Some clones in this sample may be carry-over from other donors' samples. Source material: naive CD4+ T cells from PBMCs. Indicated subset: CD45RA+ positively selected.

Here the CDR3 reads CASSSRDGRYTEAFF. As DNA, the CDR3 is TGTGCCAGCAGTTCCCGGGACGGCAGATACACTGAAGCTTTCTTT. J is TRBJ1-1 and V is TRBV28; TRBD1 is a possible D gene (5 bases). CDR1 MDHEN and CDR2 SYDVKM come from the germline V gene. Trimming cost V 4 bases and J 3 bases, with 15 bases left between them. This CDR3 contains 15 residues. Combining the CDR3 with reference TRBV28 and TRBJ1-1 gives the whole variable domain DVKVTQSSRYLVKRTGEKVFLECVQDMDHENMFWYRQDPGLGLRLIYFSYDVKMKEKGDIPEGYSVSREKKERFSLILESASTNQTSMYLCASSSRDGRYTEAFFGQGTRLTVV.